This TCR beta chain was obtained from a study of neurological immune-mediated disorders. The CDR3 runs 12 residues. Trimming at V came to 6 bases and at J to 8 bases, leaving 4 bases not matched to a gene. The V gene's germline CDR1 is DFQATT and CDR2 SNEGSKA (reference sequence). This clonotype was seen many times. By 5'RACE with 10-nucleotide random UMIs, the cDNA was made. TCRdb re-called the 5' RACE reads with MiXCR, one entry per CDR3 protein. The sample yields 20,000 to 30,000 distinct CDR3 sequences, 2.5% seen once. The rearrangement links TRBV20-1 to TRBJ2-1; 10 bases align to TRBD2. Sequencing was done on a sample of PBMCs. The clonotype comes from a woman aged 45-65 years with multiple sclerosis. The chain's CDR3 is CSAQREGDEQFF. The CDR3 bases are TGCAGTGCCCAGCGGGAGGGGGATGAGCAGTTCTTC.